Listed here are 25 T cell receptor beta chains from one sample, sequenced in a study of T cell responses to AZD1222 COVID-19 vaccine. The method was immunoSEQ multiplex PCR; TCRdb's version includes in-frame clones alone and lacks a portion of them. The sample has 100,000 to 150,000 clones, approximately 90% seen once. The input for sequencing was peripheral blood, taken on day 0 of AZD1222 vaccination. The source is an adult in good health.

The chain joins TRBV4-3 to TRBJ2-3; D is undetermined. The CDR3 covers 15 residues. The germline gives CDR1 LGHNA, CDR2 YSLEER. V was shortened by 2 bases and J by 0 bases, with 9 bases between the two germline ends. The chain's CDR3 is CASSQKFPSTDTQYF. The CDR3 DNA is TGCGCCAGCAGCCAAAAATTCCCCAGCACAGATACGCAGTATTTT.

This sequence joins TRBV24-1 and TRBJ2-5; TRBD2 aligns across 10 bases. The CDR3 covers 19 residues. The trim removed 4 bases at V and 1 base at J, leaving 14 bases unmatched. CDR1 is KGHDR, CDR2 SFDVKD, per germline. CDR3 sequence reads: CATSDWTGGSGGTQETQYF. CDR3 nucleotide sequence: TGTGCCACCAGTGACTGGACAGGCGGTAGCGGGGGGACCCAAGAGACCCAGTACTTC.

This clone appeared a single time. V is TRBV2 and J is TRBJ1-6, with D unresolved. Trimming stripped 1 base from V and 7 bases from J, with 8 bases between. There are 14 residues in the CDR3. Germline CDR1 reads SNHLY; CDR2 reads FYNNEI. As DNA, the CDR3 is TGTGCCAGCAGTGAAGTAGCTCAGAATTCACCCCTCCACTTT. Protein: CASSEVAQNSPLHF. Variable domain in full (rest from reference TRBV2 and TRBJ1-6): EPEVTQTPSHQVTQMGQEVILRCVPISNHLYFYWYRQILGQKVEFLVSFYNNEISEKSEIFDDQFSVERPDGSNFTLKIRSTKLEDSAMYFCASSEVAQNSPLHFGNGTRLTVT.

The chain carries TRBV13 and TRBJ1-2; 9 bases match TRBD1. Germline loops: CDR1 PRHDT, CDR2 FYEKMQ (reference sequence). Unmatched junction bases numbered 7, after V lost 5 bases and J lost 3 bases. This CDR3 contains 15 residues. The DNA for the CDR3 is TGTGCCAGCAGCCCCCGGACAGGGGCGGACTATGGCTACACCTTC. The encoded protein is CASSPRTGADYGYTF.

The chain joins TRBV11-2 to TRBJ1-2; TRBD1 is a possible D gene (5 bases). Germline V gene lookup returns CDR1 SGHAT and CDR2 FQNNGV. The CDR3 is 16 amino acids. V gave up 6 bases and J gave up 5 bases, with 22 bases separating them. The CDR3 DNA reads as TGTGCCAGCAGTCCTTCAACAGGACCTCGGGGTTATGGCTACACCTTC. As protein: CASSPSTGPRGYGYTF.

The CDR3 is CASRDRGPGHEQFF. DNA of the CDR3: TGTGCCAGCAGAGACAGGGGGCCTGGCCATGAGCAGTTCTTC. The chain joins TRBV25-1 to TRBJ2-1, with 10 bases aligning to TRBD1. J gave up 8 bases and V 6 bases, and 7 bases lay outside the gene matches. Germline-derived CDR1 and CDR2 are MGHDK and SYGVNS. The length of the CDR3 is 14 residues.

V and J are TRBV19 and TRBJ2-1; unclear D gene. The germline V gene has CDR1 LNHDA and CDR2 SQIVND (reference sequence). CDR3 length: 13 residues. Between the trimmed V and J ends, which lost 3 bases and 5 bases, there was a span of 8 bases. The CDR3 loop is CASSIKVNNEQFF. CDR3 coding DNA: TGTGCCAGTAGTATTAAAGTAAACAATGAGCAGTTCTTC.

The chain employs TRBV3-1 (or the pseudogene TRBV3-2) and TRBJ1-1; D ambiguous. The CDR3 runs to 13 residues. V was pared by 3 bases and J by 4 bases, with 9 bases between. Germline values: CDR1 LGHDT, CDR2 YNNKEL (reference sequence). Written as DNA, the CDR3 is TGTGCCAGCAGCCACAACGGAGGCACTGAAGCTTTCTTT. Encoded protein: CASSHNGGTEAFF.

The rearrangement uses TRBV5-1 and TRBJ1-1; 9 bases match TRBD1. Germline CDR1 is SGHRS and CDR2 is YFSETQ. With V trimmed by 4 bases and J by 11 bases, 15 bases remained unmatched. The CDR3 runs to 15 residues. In nucleotides, the CDR3 is TGCGCCAGCAGCCTGGGGGCCTTGACAGGGGGTGACGCTTTCTTT. Protein product: CASSLGALTGGDAFF.

The chain couples TRBV4-1 to TRBJ2-6; D is uncertain. Germline V gene lookup returns CDR1 MGHRA and CDR2 YSYEKL. This CDR3 contains 18 residues. Trimming removed 3 bases from V and 0 bases from J, with 15 bases in between. The CDR3 DNA reads TGCGCCAGCAGCCATCCCGCGGCAGGAACCTCTGGGGCCAACGTCCTGACTTTC. Residues: CASSHPAAGTSGANVLTF.

This clone was observed a handful of times. The chain recombines TRBV5-1 with TRBJ2-3, with no clear D. Germline-derived CDR1 and CDR2 are SGHRS and YFSETQ. The CDR3 is 14 residues long. V lost 5 bases, J lost 4 bases, and 14 bases lay in between. The CDR3 region is CASSHPSKADTQYF. CDR3 DNA: TGCGCCAGCAGTCATCCCTCAAAGGCAGATACGCAGTATTTT. The full variable domain, in which reference TRBV5-1 and TRBJ2-3 provide the parts outside the CDR3, is KAGVTQTPRYLIKTRGQQVTLSCSPISGHRSVSWYQQTPGQGLQFLFEYFSETQRNKGNFPGRFSGRQFSNSRSEMNVSTLELGDSALYLCASSHPSKADTQYFGPGTRLTVL.

The V call is TRBV2, the J call TRBJ2-5, with TRBD2 identical over 8 bases. Germline V CDR1 and CDR2: SNHLY, FYNNEI. V lost 6 bases and J lost 5; bases outside the gene matches: 8. The CDR3 contains 14 residues. For the CDR3, the DNA is TGTGCCAGCAGCGTACGGGGGGGCGGCGAGACCCAGTACTTC. Protein: CASSVRGGGETQYF.

The chain has TRBV28 and TRBJ1-5, with unresolved D. The CDR3 contains 18 residues. Between the trimmed V and J ends, which lost 3 bases and 3 bases, there was a span of 21 bases. Germline V CDR1 and CDR2: MDHEN, SYDVKM. The CDR3 loop reads CASSFLQIKKNYNQPQHF. The CDR3 region has the DNA TGTGCCAGCAGTTTTTTACAGATTAAGAAAAATTACAATCAGCCCCAGCATTTT. The full variable domain, with the rest looked up from reference TRBV28 and TRBJ1-5, is DVKVTQSSRYLVKRTGEKVFLECVQDMDHENMFWYRQDPGLGLRLIYFSYDVKMKEKGDIPEGYSVSREKKERFSLILESASTNQTSMYLCASSFLQIKKNYNQPQHFGDGTRLSIL.

The chain is built from TRBV18 and TRBJ1-4; no firm D call. Trimming took 2 bases from V and 8 from J, leaving 6 bases between them. Germline V lookup: CDR1 KGHSH, CDR2 LQKENI. The CDR3 is made up of 12 amino acids. The CDR3, as DNA: TGTGCCAGCTCACCAAACCACGAAAAACTGTTTTTT. Translation gives CASSPNHEKLFF.

V is TRBV5-5 and J is TRBJ1-1; D is possibly TRBD1 (5 bases). Germline loops: CDR1 SGHKS, CDR2 YYEKEE (reference sequence). The CDR3 is 16 residues long. Trimming removed 3 bases from V and 4 bases from J, with 19 bases in between. The CDR3 sequence: CASSSQPGPPRTEAFF. CDR3 coding DNA: TGTGCCAGCAGCTCGCAACCGGGACCACCGCGCACTGAAGCTTTCTTT.

The V call is TRBV15, the J call TRBJ2-7, with D possibly matching TRBD2 (6 bases). The CDR3 loop spans 14 amino acids. V was pared by 1 base and J by 4 bases, with 11 bases between. Germline CDR1 LNHNV, CDR2 YYDKDF (reference sequence). CDR3 sequence (DNA): TGTGCCACCAGCAGAGGCAGGGAGGCTTACGAGCAGTACTTC. It specifies CATSRGREAYEQYF.

This rearrangement joins TRBV6-6 to TRBJ2-5; D unclear. The ends were cut back, 4 bases at V and 2 bases at J, with 11 bases in the middle. Germline V lookup: CDR1 MNHNY, CDR2 SVGAGI (reference sequence). The length of the CDR3 is 14 residues. The CDR3 spells CASSLLGLQETQYF. CDR3 coding DNA: TGTGCCAGCAGTTTGTTAGGGCTTCAAGAGACCCAGTACTTC.

This clone was seen only once. This chain joins TRBV6-5 and TRBJ2-1, with D maybe TRBD2 (7 bases). Trimming stripped 0 bases from V and 8 bases from J, with 17 bases between. The CDR3 sequence is 16 residues long. From germline, CDR1 is MNHEY and CDR2 SVGAGI. DNA of the CDR3: TGTGCCAGCAGTTACTCTCGGGGGGCCTTTGTGGATGAGCAGTTCTTC. Encoded protein: CASSYSRGAFVDEQFF.

The chain joins TRBV20-1 to TRBJ1-2; D might be TRBD1 (6 bases). The CDR3 runs to 14 residues. With 3 bases removed from V and 4 bases from J, the gap between germline ends came to 15 bases. Germline CDR1 DFQATT, CDR2 SNEGSKA (reference sequence). The CDR3 DNA follows: TGCAGTGCTAGTCCCGGGGGCGTAGGCTATGGCTACACCTTC. Translating gives CSASPGGVGYGYTF.

The rearrangement links TRBV27 to TRBJ2-7, with TRBD1 as a possible D gene (6 bases). Per germline, CDR1 MNHEY and CDR2 SMNVEV (reference sequence). Trimming took off 0 bases at V and 6 bases at J, with 15 bases between the two ends. The CDR3 consists of 15 residues. The CDR3 region has the DNA TGTGCCAGCAGTTTATCGATGTCGCCAGGGGCCGAGCAGTACTTC. It yields the protein CASSLSMSPGAEQYF.

The chain links TRBV9 to TRBJ2-6; D gene unclear. The CDR3 covers 17 residues. Trimming stripped 0 bases from V and 0 bases from J, with 10 bases between. Germline V gives CDR1 SGDLS, CDR2 YYNGEE. CDR3 in amino acids: CASSVVPASSGANVLTF. CDR3 coding DNA: TGTGCCAGCAGCGTAGTACCGGCGAGCTCTGGGGCCAACGTCCTGACTTTC.

The chain couples TRBV12-3 or TRBV12-4 to TRBJ1-2; D call uncertain. The length of the CDR3 is 13 residues. V gave up 3 bases and J gave up 4 bases, with 9 bases separating them. CDR3 amino acids: CASSLQETYGYTF. The CDR3 DNA reads as TGTGCCAGCAGTTTGCAGGAGACCTATGGCTACACCTTC.

V and J are TRBV27 and TRBJ2-2; TRBD1 aligns across 10 bases. Germline V gene lookup returns CDR1 MNHEY and CDR2 SMNVEV (reference sequence). The ends lost 2 bases at V and 7 bases at J; junction bases unmatched: 7. This CDR3 contains 16 residues. As DNA, the CDR3 is TGTGCCAGCAGTTTAAGACAGGGGGCGTGGGGCGGGGAGCTGTTTTTT. Translation: CASSLRQGAWGGELFF.

This clone was seen more than once but under ten times. The chain has TRBV30 and TRBJ1-1, with D unclear. Germline V lookup: CDR1 GTSNPN, CDR2 SVGIG (reference sequence). This CDR3 has 13 amino acids. The ends were cut back, 5 bases at V and 1 base at J, with 11 bases in the middle. In DNA, the CDR3 is TGTGCCTGGCAACGACGGGAGAACACTGAAGCTTTCTTT. This sequence encodes CAWQRRENTEAFF.

V usage is TRBV6-5 and J usage is TRBJ1-2; weak D call: TRBD1 (5 bases). CDR1 and CDR2 from the germline V gene are MNHEY and SVGAGI. V gave up 6 bases and J gave up 13 bases, with 15 bases separating them. The CDR3 is 11 amino acids. In DNA, the CDR3 is TGTGCCAGCAGCCGGGGCGAGACTTCCACCTTC. This sequence encodes CASSRGETSTF.